These 22 T cell receptor beta chains originate from one sample sequenced in a study of neurological immune-mediated disorders. TCRdb itself ran the 5' RACE reads through MiXCR, one entry per CDR3 protein. This sample carries tens of thousands of distinct CDR3 sequences, just over 2.5% of them seen once, and the ten largest clones take 0.9% to 1.4%. Sample: PBMCs. These TCRs come from a woman aged 30 to 39 with multiple sclerosis.

This clonotype was counted many times. The chain joins TRBV9 to TRBJ2-5; 9 bases line up with TRBD1. The V gene end was trimmed by 0 bases and the J gene end by 4 bases; junction bases not matched to a gene: 7. The CDR3 runs to 16 residues. Germline V CDR1 and CDR2: SGDLS, YYNGEE. CDR3 loop: CASSVVGTGRVETQYF. CDR3 bases: TGTGCCAGCAGCGTAGTAGGGACAGGGCGAGTAGAGACCCAGTACTTC.

This clonotype was counted at least ten times. This rearrangement joins TRBV20-1 to TRBJ1-5, with D possibly TRBD1 on 6 matching bases. The germline gives CDR1 DFQATT, CDR2 SNEGSKA (reference sequence). Trimming left V 2 bases short and J 2 bases short, with 16 bases between. The CDR3 is made up of 16 amino acids. CDR3 loop: CSARPPRGGGNQPQHF. DNA for the CDR3: TGCAGTGCTAGACCACCAAGGGGGGGCGGCAATCAGCCCCAGCATTTT.

At least ten counts were recorded for this clonotype. The J gene is TRBJ2-7, the V gene TRBV4-3, with a weak D call TRBD2 (6 bases). V was trimmed by 1 base and J by 2 bases, leaving 12 bases between them. There are 15 residues in the CDR3. The germline V gene encodes CDR1 LGHNA and CDR2 YSLEER. CDR3 DNA: TGCGCCAGCAGCCAAGTCGCTAGCGAGGCCTACGAGCAGTACTTC. Translated, it gives CASSQVASEAYEQYF.

This clonotype came up many times. V gene TRBV29-1 combines with J gene TRBJ2-5; D unresolved. The CDR3 runs to 13 residues. With 3 bases removed from V and 2 bases from J, the gap between germline ends came to 10 bases. Germline V lookup: CDR1 SQVTM, CDR2 ANQGSEA. Written as DNA, the CDR3 is TGCAGCGTTGAGGGTGGGGATCAAGAGACCCAGTACTTC. Amino acids: CSVEGGDQETQYF.

This clonotype occurred many times. This chain links TRBV4-3 with TRBJ1-2; 7 nucleotides agree with TRBD1. The V segment lost 0 bases and the J segment 4 bases; nucleotides outside the gene matches: 5. CDR1 is LGHNA and CDR2 is YSLEER in the germline V gene. CDR3 length: 15 amino acids. CDR3 nucleotide sequence: TGCGCCAGCAGCCAAGATCCCGGGACAGCCTATGGCTACACCTTC. Its translation: CASSQDPGTAYGYTF.

In this sample, this clonotype turned up many times. The rearrangement links TRBV5-1 to TRBJ2-3; 9 bases map to TRBD2. The CDR3 spans 15 residues. J lost 0 bases, V lost 4 bases, and 3 bases had no gene match. Looked up from germline, CDR1 is SGHRS and CDR2 is YFSETQ. CDR3 residues: CASSKGTSSTDTQYF. The CDR3 DNA sequence: TGCGCCAGCAGCAAGGGGACTAGCAGCACAGATACGCAGTATTTT.

This clonotype was seen ten or more times. The chain recombines TRBV4-3 with TRBJ1-3, with D hard to call. This CDR3 is 15 amino acids long. CDR1 and CDR2 from the germline V gene are LGHNA and YSLEER. Deletions cut 5 bases from V and 2 bases from J, with 13 bases between. The CDR3 DNA reads as TGCGCCAGCAGCTACCATGGGGAGGCTGGAAACACCATATATTTT. Its translation: CASSYHGEAGNTIYF.

This clonotype came up many times. The chain couples TRBV7-9 to TRBJ1-1, with 7 bases identical to TRBD1. The germline gives CDR1 SEHNR, CDR2 FQNEAQ (reference sequence). The CDR3 is 14 residues long. With 5 bases clipped from V and 4 bases from J, the junction kept 7 bases outside the gene matches. The CDR3 DNA is TGTGCCAGCAGCACGTCAACAGGGGTCACTGAAGCTTTCTTT. This sequence encodes CASSTSTGVTEAFF.

This clonotype was recorded many times. CDR3 protein: CASSPRQDTDTQYF. As DNA, the CDR3 is TGTGCCAGCAGCCCTCGGCAGGACACAGATACGCAGTATTTT. This chain uses TRBV7-7 with TRBJ2-3, with unresolved D. V lost 5 bases to trimming and J lost 2 bases, with 11 bases between them. The germline V gene has CDR1 SSHAT and CDR2 FNYEAQ (reference sequence). This CDR3 contains 14 residues.

In this sample, this clonotype turned up many times. The chain recombines TRBV7-9 with TRBJ1-2; D gene ambiguous. The CDR3 runs to 18 residues. V dropped 5 bases and J dropped 3 bases, with 25 bases sitting between them. From germline, CDR1 is SEHNR and CDR2 FQNEAQ (reference sequence). The CDR3 sequence is CASSPDLPVVQLDYGYTF. The CDR3 region has the DNA TGTGCCAGCAGCCCGGATTTGCCCGTAGTCCAGTTGGACTATGGCTACACCTTC.

This clonotype has a count of ten or more. The junction shows a germline mismatch at one end, possibly a read error. The gene calls are TRBV7-7 and TRBJ2-1; D not certain. This CDR3 is built from 16 residues. Germline values: CDR1 SSHAT, CDR2 FNYEAQ (reference sequence). The CDR3 DNA follows: TGTGCTAGCAGCTTATGGGCGTTAAACTCCTACAATGAGCAGTTCTTC. Residues: CASSLWALNSYNEQFF.

This clonotype was detected ten times or more. The V call is TRBV7-6, the J call TRBJ2-5; maybe TRBD1 (5 bases). The germline CDR1 and CDR2 sequences are SGHVS and FNYEAQ. This CDR3 has 16 amino acids. The V end lost 4 bases, the J end lost 5 bases, and 20 bases lay between the germline ends. The CDR3 sequence: CASSSPADNQEETQYF. The CDR3 DNA sequence: TGTGCCAGCAGCTCCCCCGCGGACAACCAGGAGGAGACCCAGTACTTC.

This clonotype has at least ten counts. The rearrangement uses TRBV5-5 and TRBJ2-1, with D perhaps given as TRBD1 or TRBD2 (5 bases each). The V gene lost 1 base and the J gene lost 2 bases, with 13 bases spanning the gap. CDR1 is SGHKS and CDR2 is YYEKEE in the germline V gene (reference sequence). The CDR3 runs to 16 residues. The CDR3 is CASSLNTGRTYNEQFF. DNA of the CDR3: TGTGCCAGCAGCTTGAATACGGGGCGGACCTACAATGAGCAGTTCTTC.

This clonotype was recorded at least ten times. The J gene is TRBJ2-7, the V gene TRBV3-1; 9 bases are shared with TRBD2. The V gene end was trimmed by 0 bases and the J gene end by 2 bases; junction bases not matched to a gene: 2. There are 15 residues in the CDR3. Germline V gene data show CDR1 as LGHDT and CDR2 as YNNKEL (reference sequence). As DNA, the CDR3 is TGTGCCAGCAGCCAAGAGCTAGCGGGACCCTACGAGCAGTACTTC. This gives the protein CASSQELAGPYEQYF.

This clonotype was seen ten or more times. V usage is TRBV20-1 and J usage is TRBJ1-5, with 8 bases aligning to TRBD1. J lost 6 bases, V lost 6 bases, and 7 bases had no gene match. The germline V gene encodes CDR1 DFQATT and CDR2 SNEGSKA (reference sequence). The CDR3 sequence is 13 residues long. The CDR3 DNA sequence: TGCAGTGCAATCCGACAGGGGATTCAGCCCCAGCATTTT. Amino acid sequence: CSAIRQGIQPQHF.

This clonotype was seen at least ten times. V gene TRBV20-1 combines with J gene TRBJ2-7, with a possible D match to TRBD1 (5 bases). The V gene lost 0 bases and the J gene lost 3 bases, with 12 bases spanning the gap. The germline V gene has CDR1 DFQATT and CDR2 SNEGSKA (reference sequence). The CDR3 covers 14 residues. This CDR3 reads CSARDRYRLYEQYF. As DNA, the CDR3 is TGCAGTGCTAGAGATCGGTACAGGCTCTACGAGCAGTACTTC.

This clonotype has ten or more counts. The chain couples TRBV7-8 to TRBJ1-1, with D perhaps matching TRBD1 (6 bases). This CDR3 comprises 12 residues. V was clipped by 3 bases and J by 11 bases, with 13 bases between them. Germline V gene lookup returns CDR1 SGHVS and CDR2 FQNEAQ. CDR3 coding DNA: TGTGCCAGCAGCTTTTCCTCAGGGGAGGCTTTCTTT. Its protein is CASSFSSGEAFF.

This clonotype was counted many times. The rearrangement links TRBV11-2 to TRBJ2-7, with a possible D match to TRBD1 (6 bases). Germline V CDR1 and CDR2: SGHAT, FQNNGV. The V end lost 5 bases, the J end lost 4 bases, and 15 bases lay between the germline ends. The CDR3 extends over 14 amino acids. DNA of the CDR3: TGTGCCAGCAGCGAGGCCGGGACAAATTACGAGCAGTACTTC. Translation: CASSEAGTNYEQYF.

This clonotype occurred many times. The chain couples TRBV12-3 or TRBV12-4 to TRBJ1-2; no firm D call. This CDR3 spans 13 amino acids. V was trimmed by 3 bases and J by 7 bases, leaving 12 bases between them. CDR3 protein: CASSFVTGSGYTF. CDR3 nucleotide sequence: TGTGCCAGCAGTTTTGTGACGGGAAGTGGCTACACCTTC.

This clonotype was counted ten times or more. The V and J genes are TRBV20-1 and TRBJ2-7; D is uncertain. CDR1 DFQATT and CDR2 SNEGSKA come from the germline V gene (reference sequence). The CDR3 is 15 residues long. V shed 4 bases and J shed 2 bases, with 18 bases lying between them. This CDR3 reads CSAMSGVDIPYEQYF. In nucleotides, the CDR3 is TGCAGTGCTATGTCAGGAGTTGATATCCCCTACGAGCAGTACTTC.

This clonotype was observed at least ten times. The chain recombines TRBV29-1 with TRBJ2-7, with 8 bases matching TRBD1. Germline loops: CDR1 SQVTM, CDR2 ANQGSEA. This CDR3 is built from 12 residues. Trimming removed 6 bases from V and 6 bases from J; junction bases left unmatched: 7. The CDR3 region is CSVLLTGVEQYF. As DNA, the CDR3 is TGCAGCGTACTTTTGACAGGGGTCGAGCAGTACTTC.

This clonotype was detected ten times or more. The chain employs TRBV7-6 and TRBJ2-1; 10 bases line up with TRBD2. CDR3 length: 16 amino acids. The germline V gene has CDR1 SGHVS and CDR2 FNYEAQ. Losses at the gene ends were 2 bases for V and 4 bases for J; bases not matched to a gene: 5. The CDR3 protein is CASSLSSGGLYNEQFF. In nucleotides, the CDR3 is TGTGCCAGCAGCTTAAGTAGCGGGGGGCTATACAATGAGCAGTTCTTC.